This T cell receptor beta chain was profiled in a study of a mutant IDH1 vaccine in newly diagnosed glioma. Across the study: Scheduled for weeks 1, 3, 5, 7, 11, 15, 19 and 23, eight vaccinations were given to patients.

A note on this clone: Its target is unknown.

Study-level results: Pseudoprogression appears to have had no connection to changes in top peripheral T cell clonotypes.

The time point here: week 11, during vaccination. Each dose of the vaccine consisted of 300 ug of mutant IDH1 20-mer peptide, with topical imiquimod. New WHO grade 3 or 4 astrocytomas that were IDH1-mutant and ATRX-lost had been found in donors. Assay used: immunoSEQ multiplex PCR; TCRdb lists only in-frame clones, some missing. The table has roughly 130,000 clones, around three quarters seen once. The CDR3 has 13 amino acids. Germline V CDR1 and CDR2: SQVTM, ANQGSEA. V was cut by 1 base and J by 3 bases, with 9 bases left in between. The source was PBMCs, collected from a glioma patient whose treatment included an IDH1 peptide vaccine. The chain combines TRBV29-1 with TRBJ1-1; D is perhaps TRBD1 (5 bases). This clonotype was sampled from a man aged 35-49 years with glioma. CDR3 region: CSVEGTGDTEAFF. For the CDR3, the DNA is TGCAGCGTTGAAGGAACAGGAGACACTGAAGCTTTCTTT. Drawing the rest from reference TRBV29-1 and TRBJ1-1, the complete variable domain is SAVISQKPSRDICQRGTSLTIQCQVDSQVTMMFWYRQQPGQSLTLIATANQGSEATYESGFVIDKFPISRPNLTFSTLTVSNMSPEDSSIYLCSVEGTGDTEAFFGQGTRLTVV.